This T cell receptor beta chain was obtained from a study of T cell responses to AZD1222 COVID-19 vaccine. The germline CDR1 and CDR2 sequences are MRHNA and SNTAGT. The CDR3 sequence is 14 residues long. The V gene lost 2 bases and the J gene lost 0 bases, with 2 bases spanning the gap. Assay used: immunoSEQ multiplex PCR; TCRdb lists only in-frame clones, some missing. The sample shows around 100,000 clones, more than 75% of them seen only once. The sequencing here drew on peripheral blood, taken on day 0 of AZD1222 vaccination. The chain uses TRBV6-4 and TRBJ2-6; D is unclear. This TCR derives from an adult in good health. CDR3 in amino acids: CASSDNSGANVLTF. For the CDR3, the DNA is TGTGCCAGCAGTGACAACTCTGGGGCCAACGTCCTGACTTTC.